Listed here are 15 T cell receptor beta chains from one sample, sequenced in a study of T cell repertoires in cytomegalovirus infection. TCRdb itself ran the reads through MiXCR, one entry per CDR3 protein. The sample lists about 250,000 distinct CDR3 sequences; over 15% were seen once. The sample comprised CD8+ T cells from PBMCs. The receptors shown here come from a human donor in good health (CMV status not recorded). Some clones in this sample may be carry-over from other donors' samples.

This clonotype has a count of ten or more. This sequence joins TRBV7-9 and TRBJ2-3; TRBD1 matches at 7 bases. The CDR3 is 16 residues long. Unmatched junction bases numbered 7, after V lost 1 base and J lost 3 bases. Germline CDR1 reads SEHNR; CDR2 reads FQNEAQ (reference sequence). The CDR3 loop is CASSLGRQGETDTQYF. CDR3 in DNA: TGTGCCAGCAGCTTAGGTCGGCAGGGGGAGACAGATACGCAGTATTTT.

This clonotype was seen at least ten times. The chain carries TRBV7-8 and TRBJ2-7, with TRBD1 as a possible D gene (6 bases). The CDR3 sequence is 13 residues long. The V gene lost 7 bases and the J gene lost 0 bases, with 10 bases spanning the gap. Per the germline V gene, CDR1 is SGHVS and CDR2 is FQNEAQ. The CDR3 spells CASTGDTSYEQYF. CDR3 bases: TGTGCCAGCACAGGGGATACCTCCTACGAGCAGTACTTC.

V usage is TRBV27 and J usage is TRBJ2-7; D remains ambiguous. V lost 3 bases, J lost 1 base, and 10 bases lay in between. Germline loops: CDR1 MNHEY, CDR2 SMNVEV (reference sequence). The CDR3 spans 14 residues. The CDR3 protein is CASSLGIRSYEQYF. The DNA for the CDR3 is TGTGCCAGCAGTTTGGGAATCAGGTCCTACGAGCAGTACTTC.

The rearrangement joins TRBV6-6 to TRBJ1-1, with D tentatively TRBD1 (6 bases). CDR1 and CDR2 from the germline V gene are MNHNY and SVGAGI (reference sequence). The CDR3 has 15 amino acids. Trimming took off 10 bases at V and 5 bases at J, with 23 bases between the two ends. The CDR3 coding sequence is TGTGCCACCCACCCAGCTCTGGGGGCGGATACTGAAGCTTTCTTT. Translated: CATHPALGADTEAFF.

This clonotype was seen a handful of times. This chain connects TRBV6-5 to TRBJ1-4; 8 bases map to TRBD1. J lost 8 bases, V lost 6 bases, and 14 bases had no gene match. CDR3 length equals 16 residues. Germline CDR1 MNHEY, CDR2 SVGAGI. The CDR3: CASSQNPTGAGEKLFF. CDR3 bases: TGTGCCAGCAGCCAAAACCCGACAGGGGCCGGGGAAAAACTGTTTTTT.

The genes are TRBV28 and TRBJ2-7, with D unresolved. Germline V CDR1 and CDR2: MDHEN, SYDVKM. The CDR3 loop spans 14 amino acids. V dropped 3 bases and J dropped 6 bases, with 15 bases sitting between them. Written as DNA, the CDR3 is TGTGCCAGCAGTTTTTCCTCTTGGGGTAGCGAGCAGTACTTC. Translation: CASSFSSWGSEQYF.

The CDR3, as DNA: TGTGCCAGCATTGACGAGTTCAAGGGGGTTATCACAGATACGCAGTATTTT. This sequence encodes CASIDEFKGVITDTQYF. V and J are TRBV6-2 or TRBV6-3 and TRBJ2-3; the D gene is possibly TRBD1 (6 bases). Germline V CDR1 and CDR2: MNHEY, SVGEGT. The germline V and J ends were trimmed by 7 bases and 2 bases, with 22 bases remaining between them. The CDR3 runs to 17 residues.

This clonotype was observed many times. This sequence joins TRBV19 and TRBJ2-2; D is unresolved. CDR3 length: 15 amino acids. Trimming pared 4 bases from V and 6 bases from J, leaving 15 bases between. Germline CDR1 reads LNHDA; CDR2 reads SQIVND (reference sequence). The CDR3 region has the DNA TGTGCCAGTAGTACCCAGCCCCGCCCCGCCGGGGAGCTGTTTTTT. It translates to CASSTQPRPAGELFF.

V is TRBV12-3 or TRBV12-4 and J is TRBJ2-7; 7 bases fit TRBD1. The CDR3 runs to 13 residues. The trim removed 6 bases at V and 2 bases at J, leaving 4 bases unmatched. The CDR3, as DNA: TGTGCCAGCAGCACGGGACAGCCCTACGAGCAGTACTTC. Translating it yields CASSTGQPYEQYF.

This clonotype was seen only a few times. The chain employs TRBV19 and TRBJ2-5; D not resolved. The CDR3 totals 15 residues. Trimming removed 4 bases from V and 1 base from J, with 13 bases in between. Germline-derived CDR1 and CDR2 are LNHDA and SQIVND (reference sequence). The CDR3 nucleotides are TGTGCCAGTAGTACTTGGACCGGCCCCCAAGAGACCCAGTACTTC. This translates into CASSTWTGPQETQYF.

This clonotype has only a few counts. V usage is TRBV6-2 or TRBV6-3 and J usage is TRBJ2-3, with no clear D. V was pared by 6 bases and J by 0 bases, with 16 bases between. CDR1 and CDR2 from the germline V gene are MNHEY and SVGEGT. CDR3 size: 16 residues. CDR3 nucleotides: TGTGCCAGCAGACTGACCGAAACACAAAGCACAGATACGCAGTATTTT. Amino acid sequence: CASRLTETQSTDTQYF.

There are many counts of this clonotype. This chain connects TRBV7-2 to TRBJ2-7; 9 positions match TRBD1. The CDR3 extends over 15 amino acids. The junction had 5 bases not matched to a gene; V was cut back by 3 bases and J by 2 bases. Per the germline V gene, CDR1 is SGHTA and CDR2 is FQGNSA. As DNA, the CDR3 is TGTGCCAGCAGCTTGGGACAGGGTGGTCCCTACGAGCAGTACTTC. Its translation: CASSLGQGGPYEQYF.

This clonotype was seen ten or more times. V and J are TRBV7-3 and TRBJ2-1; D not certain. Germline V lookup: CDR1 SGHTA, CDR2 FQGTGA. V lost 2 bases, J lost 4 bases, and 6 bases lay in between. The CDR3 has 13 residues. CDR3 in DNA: TGTGCCAGCAGCTTATCCAGATACAATGAGCAGTTCTTC. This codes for CASSLSRYNEQFF.

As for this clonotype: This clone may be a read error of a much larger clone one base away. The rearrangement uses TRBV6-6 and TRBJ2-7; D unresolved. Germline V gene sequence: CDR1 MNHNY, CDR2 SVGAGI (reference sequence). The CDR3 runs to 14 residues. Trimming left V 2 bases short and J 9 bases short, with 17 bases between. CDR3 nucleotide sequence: TGTGCCAGCAGTTACACAGAGGATGGGTCCCCGCAGTACTTC. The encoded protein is CASSYTEDGSPQYF.

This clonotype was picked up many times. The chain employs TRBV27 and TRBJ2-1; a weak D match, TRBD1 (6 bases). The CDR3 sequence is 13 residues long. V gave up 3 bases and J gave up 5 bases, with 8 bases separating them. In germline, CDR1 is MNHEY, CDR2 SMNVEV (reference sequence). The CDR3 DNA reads TGTGCCAGCAGTTTGGACAGCAACAATGAGCAGTTCTTC. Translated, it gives CASSLDSNNEQFF.